Described below is a single TCR beta chain sequence and its context. This specimen comes from a study of shared clonotypes between healthy human individuals. Germline CDR1 is SNHLY and CDR2 is FYNNEI. The CDR3 contains 11 residues. V shed 2 bases and J shed 9 bases, with 8 bases lying between them. Sorted-subset replicate PCRs used roughly 220 ng DNA, some 30,000 T cell genomes. Per the original methods: ImmunoSEQ sequences covered only the junction and lacked quality scores; filtering therefore differed. Produced via immunoSEQ multiplex PCR; TCRdb's table is partial and in-frame only. The DNA was the basis for D and trimming; V, J and clone size are from that table. Among over 1.4 million clones listed, 96% were seen once. A CD45RA-negative memory subset and a CD45RA+ naive subset were separated from the CD4+ cells.

The chain employs TRBV2 and TRBJ2-7; D is unclear. The TCR sequence derives from a man aged 30-40 years in good health. The sequencing input was naive CD4+ T cells sorted from blood. Subset reported: CD45RA+ positively selected. CDR3 region: CASSESRPQYF. The CDR3, as DNA: TGTGCCAGCAGTGAAAGTAGACCGCAGTACTTC.